This TCR beta chain was observed in a study of CD8 T cells in Susac syndrome. Reverse transcription of about 0.5 to 1 ug RNA was carried out with random hexamers. TCRdb re-derived calls from the immunoSEQ multiplex PCR reads in MiXCR, one entry per CDR3 protein. The data show 150,000 to 250,000 distinct CDR3 sequences, with 90% to 95% seen just once and 0.085% to 0.095% held by the top ten. The receptor comes from a human donor with multiple sclerosis. Sequenced sample: CD4+ T cells from PBMCs.

This chain's CDR3 is CASSPEARADTQYF. CDR3 in DNA: TGTGCCAGCAGCCCTGAAGCCAGGGCAGATACGCAGTATTTT. The chain is built from TRBV14 and TRBJ2-3, with TRBD1 as a possible D gene (5 bases). Germline CDR1 and CDR2: SGHDN and FVKESK. Trimming shortened V by 4 bases and J by 4 bases, and 12 bases separated the two germline ends. The CDR3 has 14 amino acids.